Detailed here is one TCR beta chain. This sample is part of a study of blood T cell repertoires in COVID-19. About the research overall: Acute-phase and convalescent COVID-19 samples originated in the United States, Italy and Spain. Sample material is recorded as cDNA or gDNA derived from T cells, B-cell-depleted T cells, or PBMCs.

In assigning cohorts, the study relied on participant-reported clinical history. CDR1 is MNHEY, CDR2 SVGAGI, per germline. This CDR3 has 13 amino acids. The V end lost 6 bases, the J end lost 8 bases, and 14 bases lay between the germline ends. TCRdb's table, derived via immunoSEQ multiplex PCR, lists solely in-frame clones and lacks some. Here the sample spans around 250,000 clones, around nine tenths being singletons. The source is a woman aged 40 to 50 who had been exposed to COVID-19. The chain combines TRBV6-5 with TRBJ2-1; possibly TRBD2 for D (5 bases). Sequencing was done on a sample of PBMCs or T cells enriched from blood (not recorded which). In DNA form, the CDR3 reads TGTGCCAGCAGGCCCCTGGCGAGGGATGAGCAGTTCTTC. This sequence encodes CASRPLARDEQFF.